A selection of T cell receptor beta chains follows, all from one sample in a study of blood T cells in healthy people across ages. From the 5' RACE reads, TCRdb called clonotypes with MiXCR, one entry per CDR3 protein. The table records some 900,000 distinct CDR3 sequences, roughly 48% of them present only once. Source material: blood. The receptors here all came from a man aged 25-40 years in good health. Each CDR3 is given with its conserved first and last residue. D genes are given only for firm matches. Expanded clones get a size class; other rows say once, few or many, or leave the size out.

.	TRBJ1-1	TRBV29-1	.	TGCAGCGTTGAAGACCCGGGACAGAACACTGAAGCTTTCTTT	CSVEDPGQNTEAFF
TRBD1	TRBJ1-2	TRBV5-1	once	TGCGCCAGCAGCTTCGGGACAGGGAGTCCCTATAACTATGGCTACACCTTC	CASSFGTGSPYNYGYTF
.	TRBJ1-2	TRBV7-9	.	TGTGCCAGCAGCTTAGCGATGGGGATACGGGGCTACGCCTTC	CASSLAMGIRGYAF
.	TRBJ2-3	TRBV7-3	few	TGTGCCAGCAGCTTACGCCCTCTAGGGGATACGCAGTATTTT	CASSLRPLGDTQYF
TRBD1	TRBJ2-7	TRBV9	.	TGTGCCAGCAGCCCAGGGACAGTCCTCCACGAGCAGTACTTC	CASSPGTVLHEQYF
TRBD1	TRBJ2-3	TRBV12-3/TRBV12-4	.	TGTGCCAGCATTGAGACAGGGGGAATAGATGCGCAGTATTTT	CASIETGGIDAQYF
TRBD1	TRBJ1-1	TRBV20-1	.	TGCAGGACGGAGACAGGGGGCCCCACTGAAGCTTTCTTT	CRTETGGPTEAFF
TRBD1	TRBJ2-7	TRBV10-3	.	TGTGCCATCAGCGCTGGGACAGGGAATTACGAGCAGTACTTC	CAISAGTGNYEQYF
.	TRBJ2-3	TRBV20-1	.	TGCAGTGCTAGAGTCATCAGGGTGGGCACAGATACGCAGTATTTT	CSARVIRVGTDTQYF
TRBD1	TRBJ2-7	TRBV4-1	.	TGCGCCAGCAGCCCGCATGGACAGGGCTACGAGCAGTACTTC	CASSPHGQGYEQYF
.	TRBJ1-1	TRBV5-1	once	TGCGCCAGCAGCTCCACAACAAAACCGAACACTGAAGCTTTCTTT	CASSSTTKPNTEAFF
TRBD2	TRBJ2-3	TRBV4-2	.	TGTGCCAGCAGCCAAGATCCGGGACTAGAGACAGATACGCAGTATTTT	CASSQDPGLETDTQYF
TRBD1	TRBJ2-5	TRBV25-1	.	TGTGCCAGCAGTGATCAGGACAGGGGGCTGTACGAGACCCAGTACTTC	CASSDQDRGLYETQYF
TRBD1	TRBJ2-3	TRBV10-3	many	TGTGCCATCAGGACGGGACCGGGACAGATAACAGATACGCAGTATTTT	CAIRTGPGQITDTQYF
TRBD2	TRBJ2-1	TRBV5-1	.	TGCGCCAGCAGCGCCCGGACTAGCGGAGGGGGCTACAATGAGCAGTTCTTC	CASSARTSGGGYNEQFF
.	TRBJ1-6	TRBV6-6	.	TGTGCCAGCAGTTACCTGACACCCCTCCACTTT	CASSYLTPLHF
.	TRBJ1-1	TRBV6-2/TRBV6-3	.	TGTGCCAGCAGTTACTCAGCCCCTTTAACTGAAGCTTTCTTT	CASSYSAPLTEAFF
.	TRBJ2-1	TRBV27	few	TGTGCCAGCAGTTCCTTCCTAGCGACAAATGAGCAGTTCTTC	CASSSFLATNEQFF
.	TRBJ1-5	TRBV20-1	.	TGCAGTGCTAGAGATCCAGGGAGGGGATATAGCAATCAGCCCCAGCATTTT	CSARDPGRGYSNQPQHF
TRBD1	TRBJ1-4	TRBV20-1	few	TGCAGTGCCCCAGGGGGCGGCCCTGAAAAACTGTTTTTT	CSAPGGGPEKLFF
TRBD1	TRBJ2-7	TRBV20-1	many	TGCAGTGCTACAGGGGGACCTGGCGGGTATTACGAGCAGTACTTC	CSATGGPGGYYEQYF
TRBD2	TRBJ2-7	TRBV5-1	few	TGCGCCAGCAGCTTGCCGGGAGGGGCTAGGAACGAGCAGTACTTC	CASSLPGGARNEQYF
TRBD1	TRBJ1-2	TRBV7-2	.	TGTGCCAGCAGCTTAGGACAGGGCCGAACCATCTATGGCTACACCTTC	CASSLGQGRTIYGYTF
.	TRBJ2-1	TRBV27	.	TGTGCCAGCAGTTCGGGGCCTGAGGGCAGTGAGCAGTTCTTC	CASSSGPEGSEQFF
.	TRBJ1-1	TRBV7-3	once	TGTGCCAGCAGCTTAACGTCAGGGACAAACACTGAAGCTTTCTTT	CASSLTSGTNTEAFF
.	TRBJ2-7	TRBV7-9	few	TGTGCCAGCAGCTTGGGAGTGCACTACGAGCAGTACTTC	CASSLGVHYEQYF
.	TRBJ1-2	TRBV5-1	.	TGCACCAGCAGCCCCGGAGGGGAGGGCGATGGCTACACCTTC	CTSSPGGEGDGYTF